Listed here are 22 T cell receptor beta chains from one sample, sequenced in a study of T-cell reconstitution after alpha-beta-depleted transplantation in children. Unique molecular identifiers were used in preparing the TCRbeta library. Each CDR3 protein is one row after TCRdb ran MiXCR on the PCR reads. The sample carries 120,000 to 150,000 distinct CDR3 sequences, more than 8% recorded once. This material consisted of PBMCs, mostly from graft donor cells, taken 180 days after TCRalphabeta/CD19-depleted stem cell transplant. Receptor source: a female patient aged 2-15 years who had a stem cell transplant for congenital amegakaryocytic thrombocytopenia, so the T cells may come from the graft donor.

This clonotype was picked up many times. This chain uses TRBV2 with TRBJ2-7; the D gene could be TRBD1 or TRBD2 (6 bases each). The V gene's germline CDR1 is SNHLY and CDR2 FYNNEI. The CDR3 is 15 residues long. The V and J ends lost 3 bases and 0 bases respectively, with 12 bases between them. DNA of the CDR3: TGTGCCAGCAGTGACCCGGGGGCCCTCTCCTACGAGCAGTACTTC. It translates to CASSDPGALSYEQYF.

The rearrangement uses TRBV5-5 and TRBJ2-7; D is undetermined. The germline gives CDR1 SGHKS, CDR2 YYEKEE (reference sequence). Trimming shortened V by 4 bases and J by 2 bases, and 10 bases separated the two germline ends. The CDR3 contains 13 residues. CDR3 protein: CASSPGPTYEQYF. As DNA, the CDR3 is TGTGCCAGCAGCCCTGGGCCTACCTACGAGCAGTACTTC.

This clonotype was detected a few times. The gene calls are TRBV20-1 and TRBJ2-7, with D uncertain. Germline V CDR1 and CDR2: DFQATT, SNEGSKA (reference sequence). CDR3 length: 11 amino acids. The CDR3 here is CSAVRDYEQYF. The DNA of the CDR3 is TGCAGCGCAGTTAGGGATTACGAGCAGTACTTC.

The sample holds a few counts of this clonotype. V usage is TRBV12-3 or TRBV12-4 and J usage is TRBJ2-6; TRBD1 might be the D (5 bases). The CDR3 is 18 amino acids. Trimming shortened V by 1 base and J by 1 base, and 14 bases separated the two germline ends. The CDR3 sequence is CASSLEWGSQSGANVLTF. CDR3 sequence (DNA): TGTGCCAGCAGTTTAGAGTGGGGCAGTCAGTCTGGGGCCAACGTCCTGACTTTC.

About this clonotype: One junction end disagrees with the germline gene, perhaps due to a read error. The DNA for the CDR3 is TGTGCCAGCAGCGGGGCAGGTGTAAGCTTC. This codes for CASSGAGVSF. This chain connects TRBV7-9 to TRBJ2-7, with D tentatively TRBD1 (5 bases). Germline loops: CDR1 SEHNR, CDR2 FQNEAQ (reference sequence). The CDR3 spans 10 residues.

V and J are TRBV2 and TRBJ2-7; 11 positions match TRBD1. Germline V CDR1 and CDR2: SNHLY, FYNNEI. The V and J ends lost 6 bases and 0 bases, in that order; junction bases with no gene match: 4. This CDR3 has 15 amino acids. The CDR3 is CASRRDRGTSYEQYF. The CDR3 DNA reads TGTGCCAGCAGGAGGGACAGGGGGACCTCCTACGAGCAGTACTTC.

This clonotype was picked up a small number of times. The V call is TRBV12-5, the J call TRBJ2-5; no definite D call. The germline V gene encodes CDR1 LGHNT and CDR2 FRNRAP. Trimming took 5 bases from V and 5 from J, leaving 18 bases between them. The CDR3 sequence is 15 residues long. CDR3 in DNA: TGTGCTAGTGGTCCGCCCTCCGGGCTTGGGGAGACCCAGTACTTC. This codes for CASGPPSGLGETQYF.

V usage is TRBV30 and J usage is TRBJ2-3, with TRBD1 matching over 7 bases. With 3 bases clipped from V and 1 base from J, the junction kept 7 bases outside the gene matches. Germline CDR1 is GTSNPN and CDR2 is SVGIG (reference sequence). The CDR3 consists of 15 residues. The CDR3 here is CAWRTRGGGTDTQYF. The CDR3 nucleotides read TGTGCCTGGAGGACCCGAGGGGGCGGCACAGATACGCAGTATTTT.

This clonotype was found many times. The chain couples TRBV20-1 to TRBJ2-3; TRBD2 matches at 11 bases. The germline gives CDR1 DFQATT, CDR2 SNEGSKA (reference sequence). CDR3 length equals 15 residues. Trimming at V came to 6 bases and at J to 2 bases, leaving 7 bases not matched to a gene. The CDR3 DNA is TGCAGTGCCCCAGGACTAGCGGGCCCCACAGATACGCAGTATTTT. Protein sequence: CSAPGLAGPTDTQYF.

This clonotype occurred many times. CDR3 coding DNA: TGTGCCAACCGACTAGCGGAGAACACCGGGGAGCTGTTTTTT. Translated: CANRLAENTGELFF. The genes are TRBV2 and TRBJ2-2; 9 bases agree with TRBD2. J was trimmed by 1 base and V by 10 bases; bases with no gene match: 4. The CDR3 has 14 residues. Germline V gives CDR1 SNHLY, CDR2 FYNNEI.

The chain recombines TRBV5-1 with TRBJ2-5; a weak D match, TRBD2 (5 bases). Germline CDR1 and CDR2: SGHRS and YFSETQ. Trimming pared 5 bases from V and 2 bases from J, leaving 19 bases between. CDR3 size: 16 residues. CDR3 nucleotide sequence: TGCGCCAGCAGAACATCCGGAGCGGTGGTACAAGAGACCCAGTACTTC. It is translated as CASRTSGAVVQETQYF.

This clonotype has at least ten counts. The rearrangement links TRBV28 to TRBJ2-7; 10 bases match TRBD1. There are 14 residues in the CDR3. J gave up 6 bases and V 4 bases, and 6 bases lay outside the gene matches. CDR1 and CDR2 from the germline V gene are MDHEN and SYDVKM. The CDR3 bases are TGTGCCAGCAGTTCCGGGACAGGGGTTCGCGAGCAGTACTTC. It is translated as CASSSGTGVREQYF.

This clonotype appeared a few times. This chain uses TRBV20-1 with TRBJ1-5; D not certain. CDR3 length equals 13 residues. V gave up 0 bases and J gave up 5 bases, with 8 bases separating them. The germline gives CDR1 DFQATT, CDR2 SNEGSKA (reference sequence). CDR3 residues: CSARDGSDQPQHF. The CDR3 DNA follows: TGCAGTGCTAGAGATGGGAGCGATCAGCCCCAGCATTTT.

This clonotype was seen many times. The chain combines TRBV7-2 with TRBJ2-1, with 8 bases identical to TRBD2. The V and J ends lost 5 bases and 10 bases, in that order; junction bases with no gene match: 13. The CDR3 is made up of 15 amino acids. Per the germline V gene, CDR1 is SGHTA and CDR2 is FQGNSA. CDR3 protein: CASSPIDAPGGEQFF. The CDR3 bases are TGTGCCAGCAGCCCCATCGACGCCCCGGGAGGGGAGCAGTTCTTC.

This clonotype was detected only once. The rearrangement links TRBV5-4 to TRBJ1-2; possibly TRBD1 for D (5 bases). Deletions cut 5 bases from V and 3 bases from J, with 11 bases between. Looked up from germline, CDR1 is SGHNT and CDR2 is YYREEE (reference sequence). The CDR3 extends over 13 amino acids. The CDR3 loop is CASRSGTYYGYTF. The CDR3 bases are TGTGCCAGCAGATCCGGGACCTACTATGGCTACACCTTC.

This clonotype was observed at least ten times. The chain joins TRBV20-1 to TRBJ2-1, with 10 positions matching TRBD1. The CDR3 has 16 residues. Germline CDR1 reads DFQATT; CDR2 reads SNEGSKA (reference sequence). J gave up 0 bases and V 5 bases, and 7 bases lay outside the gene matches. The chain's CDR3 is CSAEDRGSSSYNEQFF. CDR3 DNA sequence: TGCAGTGCTGAGGACAGGGGGTCAAGCTCCTACAATGAGCAGTTCTTC.

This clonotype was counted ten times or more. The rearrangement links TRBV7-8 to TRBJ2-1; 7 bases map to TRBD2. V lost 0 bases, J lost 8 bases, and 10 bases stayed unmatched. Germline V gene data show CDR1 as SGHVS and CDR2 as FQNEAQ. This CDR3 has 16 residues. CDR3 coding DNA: TGTGCCAGCAGCTTAGCGATGGGCGGGAGTATCTATGAGCAGTTCTTC. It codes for CASSLAMGGSIYEQFF.

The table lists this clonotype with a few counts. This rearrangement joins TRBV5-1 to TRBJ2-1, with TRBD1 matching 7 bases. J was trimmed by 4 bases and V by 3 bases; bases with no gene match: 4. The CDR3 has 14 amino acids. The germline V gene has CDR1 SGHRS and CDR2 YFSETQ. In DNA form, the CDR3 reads TGCGCCAGCAGCTGGCGACAGGGTTACAATGAGCAGTTCTTC. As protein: CASSWRQGYNEQFF.

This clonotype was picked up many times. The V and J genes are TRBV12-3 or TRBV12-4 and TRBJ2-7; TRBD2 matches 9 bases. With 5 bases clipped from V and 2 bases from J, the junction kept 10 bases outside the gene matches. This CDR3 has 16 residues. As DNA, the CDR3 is TGTGCCAGCAGTCCCAGCCGGACTAGCGTCGCCTACGAGCAGTACTTC. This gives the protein CASSPSRTSVAYEQYF.

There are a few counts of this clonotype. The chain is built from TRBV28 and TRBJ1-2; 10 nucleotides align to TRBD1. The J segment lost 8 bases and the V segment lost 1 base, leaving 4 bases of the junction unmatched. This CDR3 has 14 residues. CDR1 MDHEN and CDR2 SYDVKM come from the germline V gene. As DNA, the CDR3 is TGTGCCAGCAGTTTATTATGGACAGGGGGAGGCTACACCTTC. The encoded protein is CASSLLWTGGGYTF.

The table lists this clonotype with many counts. The chain's CDR3 is CASSDTGTGEREQYF. The CDR3 region has the DNA TGTGCCAGCTCAGACACCGGGACAGGGGAACGCGAGCAGTACTTC. The chain combines TRBV18 with TRBJ2-7, with TRBD1 matching over 10 bases. The CDR3 spans 15 residues. Germline V gives CDR1 KGHSH, CDR2 LQKENI. After removal of 5 bases from V and 6 bases from J, the junction contained 10 bases not matched to a gene.

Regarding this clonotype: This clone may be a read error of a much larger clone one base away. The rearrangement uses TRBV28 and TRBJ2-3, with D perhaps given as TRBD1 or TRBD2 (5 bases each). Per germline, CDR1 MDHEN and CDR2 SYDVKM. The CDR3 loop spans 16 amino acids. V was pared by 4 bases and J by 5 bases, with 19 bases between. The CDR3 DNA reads TGTGCCAGCAGTTCCTACTGGCAGGGACCCCTAGATACGCAGTATTTT. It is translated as CASSSYWQGPLDTQYF.